A single sample is the source of the 6 T cell receptor beta chains below, sequenced in a study of shared clonotypes between healthy human individuals. Method: immunoSEQ multiplex PCR; TCRdb's copy keeps in-frame clones and lacks some. The table has some 470,000 clones, 76% seen once. The sample taken for sequencing was PBMCs. The receptors originated from a woman between 40 and 55 years old in good health. Some clones in this sample may be carry-over from other donors' samples.

This clone has just a few counts. The chain joins TRBV5-1 to TRBJ2-5; D is uncertain. With the DNA end fitting TRBJ2-7 better, the J assignment may be wrong. From germline, CDR1 is SGHRS and CDR2 YFSETQ. The CDR3 spans 15 residues. The CDR3 bases are TGCGCCAGCAGCTTGGCCCTACAGCAGCCCTACGAGCAGTACTTC. This gives the protein CASSLALQQPYEQYF.

In its sample, this clone was seen many times. The CDR3 bases are TGTGCCAGCAGTATCAAGACTAGCTCATACGAGCAGTACTTC. As protein: CASSIKTSSYEQYF. V and J are TRBV27 and TRBJ2-7; 7 bases are a match to TRBD2. The CDR3 extends over 14 amino acids. CDR1 is MNHEY, CDR2 SMNVEV, per germline (reference sequence). Trimming removed 5 bases from V and 4 bases from J; junction bases left unmatched: 8.

The chain couples TRBV18 to TRBJ2-2; TRBD1 might be the D (6 bases). Germline CDR1 KGHSH, CDR2 LQKENI. V dropped 3 bases and J dropped 3 bases, with 14 bases sitting between them. The CDR3 consists of 16 residues. CDR3 DNA: TGTGCCAGCTCACCCCTACAGGGTGTTGACACCGGGGAGCTGTTTTTT. It translates to CASSPLQGVDTGELFF.

The chain links TRBV5-1 to TRBJ2-2; 13 bases agree with TRBD2. Germline V gene sequence: CDR1 SGHRS, CDR2 YFSETQ. Trimming at V came to 4 bases and at J to 5 bases, leaving 5 bases not matched to a gene. The CDR3 contains 16 residues. CDR3 DNA sequence: TGCGCCAGCAGCGTGGGACTAGCGGGACCTACCGGGGAGCTGTTTTTT. Translation: CASSVGLAGPTGELFF.

This chain uses TRBV11-2 with TRBJ1-2; weak D call: TRBD1 (5 bases). In germline, CDR1 is SGHAT, CDR2 FQNNGV. V shed 1 base and J shed 5 bases, with 11 bases lying between them. The CDR3 consists of 14 residues. The CDR3 here is CASSLGGTDYGYTF. The CDR3, as DNA: TGTGCCAGCAGCTTAGGAGGGACGGATTATGGCTACACCTTC.

This chain links TRBV18 with TRBJ2-7; D remains unclear. This CDR3 comprises 14 residues. V lost 3 bases to trimming and J lost 6 bases, with 15 bases between them. The V gene's germline CDR1 is KGHSH and CDR2 LQKENI. CDR3 DNA sequence: TGTGCCAGCTCACCCTCCCCCGCCAACCCCGAGCAGTACTTC. Protein: CASSPSPANPEQYF.